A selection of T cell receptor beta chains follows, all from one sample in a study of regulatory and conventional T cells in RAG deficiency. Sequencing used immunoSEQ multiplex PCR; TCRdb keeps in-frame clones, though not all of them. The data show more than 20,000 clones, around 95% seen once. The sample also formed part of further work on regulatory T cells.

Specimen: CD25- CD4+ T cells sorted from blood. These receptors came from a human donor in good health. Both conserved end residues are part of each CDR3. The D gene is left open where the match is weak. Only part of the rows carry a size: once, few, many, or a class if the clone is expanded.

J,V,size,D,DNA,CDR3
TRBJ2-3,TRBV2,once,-,TGTGCCAGCAGTGAACGGGGGGCGGCGGATACGCAGTATTTT,CASSERGAADTQYF
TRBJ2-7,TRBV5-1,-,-,TGCGCCAGCAGCGGAACTGGGCAGGTCTACGAGCAGTACTTC,CASSGTGQVYEQYF
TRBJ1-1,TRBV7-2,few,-,TGTGCCAGCAGCCACAACACAGGGTACACTGAAGCTTTCTTT,CASSHNTGYTEAFF
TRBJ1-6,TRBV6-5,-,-,TGTGCCAGCAGTTACGGGCAGGGGTATAATTCACCCCTCCACTTT,CASSYGQGYNSPLHF
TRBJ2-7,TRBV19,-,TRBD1,TGTGCCAGTAGTATAGATTGGACAGGGATGACCTACGAGCAGTACTTC,CASSIDWTGMTYEQYF
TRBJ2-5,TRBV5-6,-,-,TGTGCCAGCAGACCTTGGGTAGAGGACAGTGCGGAGACCCAGTACTTC,CASRPWVEDSAETQYF
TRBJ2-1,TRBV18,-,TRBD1,TGTGCCAGCTCACCGGGACAGGGCAGCGATGAGCAGTTCTTC,CASSPGQGSDEQFF
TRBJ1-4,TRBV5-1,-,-,TGCGCCAGCAGAGCGGGCCCAGGAGGCGGTGAAAAACTGTTTTTT,CASRAGPGGGEKLFF
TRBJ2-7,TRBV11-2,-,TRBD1,TGTGCCAGCAGACGGACAGGGATCGAGCAGTACTTC,CASRRTGIEQYF
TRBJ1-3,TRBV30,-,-,TGTGCCTGGAACACTATACCCAGTGGGAACACCATATATTTT,CAWNTIPSGNTIYF
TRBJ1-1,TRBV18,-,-,TGTGCCAGCTCACCACGCCGGGGGACCCCCTTCATGAACACTGAAGCTTTCTTT,CASSPRRGTPFMNTEAFF
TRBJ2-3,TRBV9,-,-,TGTGCCAGCAGCGGAAGACAGTACACAGATACGCAGTATTTT,CASSGRQYTDTQYF
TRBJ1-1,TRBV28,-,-,TGTGCCAGCAGTTCACTCCCCAGGGGGAACACTGAAGCTTTCTTT,CASSSLPRGNTEAFF
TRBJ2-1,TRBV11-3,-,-,TGTGCCAGCAGCTCGGGACAAAGGGGTGTGTCGGATGAGCAGTTCTTC,CASSSGQRGVSDEQFF
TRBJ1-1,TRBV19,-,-,TGTGCCAGTAGTGTAGGAGAGAACACTGAAGCTTTCTTT,CASSVGENTEAFF
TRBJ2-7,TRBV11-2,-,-,TGTGCCAGCAGCTTGGACAGTTACGAGCAGTACTTC,CASSLDSYEQYF
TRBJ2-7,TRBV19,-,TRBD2,TGTGCCAGTAGTCGAGGACTAGCGGGGGTTAAAAACTACGAGCAGTACTTC,CASSRGLAGVKNYEQYF
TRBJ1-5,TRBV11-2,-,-,TGTGCCAGCAGCTTAGACTCTTATCAGCCCCAGCATTTT,CASSLDSYQPQHF
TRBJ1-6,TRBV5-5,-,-,TGTGCCAGCAGCCCCCCGCGGGCAGATTATTCACCCCTCCACTTT,CASSPPRADYSPLHF
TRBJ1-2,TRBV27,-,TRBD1,TGTGCCAGCAGTTCCATAGTGGGACAGGGGGCGAATCACTATGGCTACACCTTC,CASSSIVGQGANHYGYTF
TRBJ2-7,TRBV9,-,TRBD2,TGTGCCAGTTCCCAACGGGGGGGGGTCTACGAGCAGTACTTC,CASSQRGGVYEQYF
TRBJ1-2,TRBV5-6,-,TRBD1,TGTGCCAGCAACTATGGGACAGATGGCTACACCTTC,CASNYGTDGYTF
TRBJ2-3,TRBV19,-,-,TGTGCCAGTAGTTCCCGGGAAATAGATACGCAGTATTTT,CASSSREIDTQYF